This T cell receptor beta chain derives from a study of blood T cell repertoires in COVID-19 (dated by TCRdb to the early 2020s). Study-level background: Samples from collaborators originated in the United States, Italy and Spain and spanned both the acute and convalescent phases of COVID-19. The prospective study material was composed of cDNA or gDNA derived from T cells, B-cell-depleted T cells, or PBMCs. Nearly every sample came with metadata listing a de-identified subject ID, COVID-19 status, age in years and sex. The repertoires were released in a freely available public database intended as a resource for research on the immune response to SARS-CoV-2. Where available, HLA class I and class II types were obtained from metadata supplied by the sample provider rather than from assay-based typing. Subjects who had been exposed to COVID-19, were actively infected with it, or had recovered from it provided the deeply sampled blood TCRbeta repertoires that made up the dataset. Samples were obtained from the ongoing ImmuneRACE study (first 160 participants) and from over 1,000 subjects provided by 6 global collaborators.

The germline V gene (reference sequence) gives CDR1 as SGHNT and CDR2 as YYREEE. The CDR3 sequence holds 17 residues, the cysteine and phenylalanine included. The entry retains the CDR3 DNA only, 51 bases that are in frame from base 1. Unmatched junction bases come to 7, with V trimmed by 3 bases and J by 4 bases. TCRbeta CDR3 regions were amplified from genomic DNA by means of the immunoSEQ Assay, a bias-controlled multiplex PCR. In the paper's pipeline: Within the assay, amplification of reference gene primers was used to estimate how many nucleated cells each sample contained. To quantify the absolute abundance of each unique TCRbeta CDR3 rearrangement, sequence reads were collapsed and filtered. For each sample, productive Simpson clonality was calculated as the square root of Simpson's diversity index over productive rearrangements. This is the immuneACCESS table as TCRdb keeps it, with only in-frame sequences that have V and J called. A part of the clones is gone; compared with another copy, unresolved V genes explain less than half, and the rest is unexplained. V, J and clone size reflect that table, while D and trimming were determined from the DNA. The sample contains a few hundred thousand clones, 75% to 85% of them found a single time. The top ten constitute 9.7% of the sample.

Each collaborating institution followed its own protocols to collect whole blood in K2EDTA tubes. Collaborator samples were shipped for TCRbeta analysis as frozen whole blood, isolated PBMCs, or DNA extracted from either sample type. In the case of this clone: No antigen is known for it. Nothing much larger sits one base from this clone, and base qualities are not available.

Summary of the overall study and its limitations: The quantity of clinical and demographic metadata differed by source and by participant and was supplied without curation.

The rearrangement joined TRBV5-4 to TRBJ2-1; 13 central bases correspond to TRBD2. Sequencing was performed on peripheral blood. This sequence originates from a man aged 50 to 59 with active or convalescent COVID-19. DNA sequence: TGTGCCAGCAGCTACTACAGGACTAGCGGGGGTTACAATGAGCAGTTCTTC. This codes for CASSYYRTSGGYNEQFF.